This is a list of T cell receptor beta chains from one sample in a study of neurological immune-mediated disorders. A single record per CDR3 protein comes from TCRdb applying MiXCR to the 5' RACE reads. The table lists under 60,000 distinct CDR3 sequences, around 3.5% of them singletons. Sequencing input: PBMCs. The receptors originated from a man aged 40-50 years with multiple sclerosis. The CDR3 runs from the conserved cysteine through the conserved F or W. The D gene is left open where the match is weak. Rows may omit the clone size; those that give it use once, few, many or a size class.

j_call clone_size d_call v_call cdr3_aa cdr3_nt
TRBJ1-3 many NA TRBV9 CASSGGTDSGNTIYF TGTGCCAGCAGCGGAGGCACGGACTCTGGAAACACCATATATTTT
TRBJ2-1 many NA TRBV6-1 CASSEAQRGEQFF TGTGCCAGCAGTGAAGCGCAAAGGGGCGAGCAGTTCTTC
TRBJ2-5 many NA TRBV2 CASREYQETQYF TGTGCCAGCAGGGAGTACCAAGAGACCCAGTACTTC
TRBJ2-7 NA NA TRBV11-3 CASSSNNYEQYF TGTGCCAGCAGCTCGAATAACTACGAGCAGTACTTC
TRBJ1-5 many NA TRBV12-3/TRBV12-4 CASRTGTVNQPQHF TGTGCCAGCAGAACAGGGACGGTCAATCAGCCCCAGCATTTT
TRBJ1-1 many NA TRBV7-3 CASSLGGAPTEAFF TGTGCCAGCAGCTTAGGGGGGGCCCCTACTGAAGCTTTCTTT
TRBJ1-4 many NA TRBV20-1 CSASPGWNEKLFF TGCAGTGCTAGCCCCGGCTGGAATGAAAAACTGTTTTTT
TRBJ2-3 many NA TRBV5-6 CASSVGGLDFNTQYF TGTGCCAGCAGCGTAGGCGGACTTGATTTTAATACGCAGTATTTT
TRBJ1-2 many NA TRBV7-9 CASSLNLDYGYTF TGTGCCAGCAGCTTAAACCTGGACTATGGCTACACCTTC
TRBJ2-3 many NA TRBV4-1 CASSQDWAPDTQYF TGCGCCAGCAGCCAAGATTGGGCTCCAGATACGCAGTATTTT
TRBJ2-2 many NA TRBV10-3 CAISAALVGGELFF TGTGCCATCAGTGCCGCGCTCGTTGGCGGGGAGCTGTTTTTT
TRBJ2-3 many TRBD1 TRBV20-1 CSAIKTTGARTDTQYF TGCAGTGCCATTAAAACAACAGGGGCCAGGACAGATACGCAGTATTTT
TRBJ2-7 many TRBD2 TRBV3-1 CACGLAGDYEQYF TGTGCCTGTGGACTAGCGGGGGACTACGAGCAGTACTTC
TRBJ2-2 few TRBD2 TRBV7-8 CASSLVSTSGGADTGELFF TGTGCCAGCAGCTTAGTTTCGACTAGCGGGGGGGCGGACACCGGGGAGCTGTTTTTT
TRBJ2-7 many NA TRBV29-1 CSVAKVRENEQYF TGCAGCGTTGCGAAGGTCAGAGAGAACGAGCAGTACTTC